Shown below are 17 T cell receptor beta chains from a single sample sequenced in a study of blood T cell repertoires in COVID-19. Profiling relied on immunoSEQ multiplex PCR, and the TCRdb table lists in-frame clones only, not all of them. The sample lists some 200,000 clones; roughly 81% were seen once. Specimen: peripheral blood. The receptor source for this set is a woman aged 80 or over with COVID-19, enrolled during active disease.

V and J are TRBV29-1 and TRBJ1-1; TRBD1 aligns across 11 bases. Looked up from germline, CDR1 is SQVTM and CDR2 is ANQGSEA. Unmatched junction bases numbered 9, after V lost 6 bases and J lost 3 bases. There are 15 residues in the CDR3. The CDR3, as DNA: TGCAGCGTAGTCGGGACAGGGGGATGGGACACTGAAGCTTTCTTT. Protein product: CSVVGTGGWDTEAFF.

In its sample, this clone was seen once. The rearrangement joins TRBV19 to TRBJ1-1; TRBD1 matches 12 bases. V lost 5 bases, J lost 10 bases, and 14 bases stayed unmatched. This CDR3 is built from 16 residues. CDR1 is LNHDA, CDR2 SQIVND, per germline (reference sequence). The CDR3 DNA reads TGTGCCAGTAGTTCGTATGTCGGGGACAGGGGGCATGGAGCTTTCTTT. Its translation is CASSSYVGDRGHGAFF.

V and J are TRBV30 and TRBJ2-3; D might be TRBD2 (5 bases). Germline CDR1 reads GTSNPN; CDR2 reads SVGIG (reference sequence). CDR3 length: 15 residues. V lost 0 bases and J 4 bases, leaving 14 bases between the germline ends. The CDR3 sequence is CAWSVGVGSSDTQYF. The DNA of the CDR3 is TGTGCCTGGAGTGTCGGTGTGGGGAGTTCAGATACGCAGTATTTT.

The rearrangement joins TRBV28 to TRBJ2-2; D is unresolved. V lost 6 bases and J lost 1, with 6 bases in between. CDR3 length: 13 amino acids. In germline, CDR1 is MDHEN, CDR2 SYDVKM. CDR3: CASRIKNTGELFF. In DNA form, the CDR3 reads TGTGCCAGCAGAATAAAGAACACCGGGGAGCTGTTTTTT.

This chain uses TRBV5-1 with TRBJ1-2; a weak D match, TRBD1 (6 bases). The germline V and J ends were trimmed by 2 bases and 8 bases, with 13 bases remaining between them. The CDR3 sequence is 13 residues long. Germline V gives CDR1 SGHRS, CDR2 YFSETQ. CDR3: CASSFGQSRGYTF. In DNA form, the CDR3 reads TGCGCCAGCAGCTTCGGACAGAGCAGGGGCTACACCTTC. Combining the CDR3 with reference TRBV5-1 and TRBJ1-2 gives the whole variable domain KAGVTQTPRYLIKTRGQQVTLSCSPISGHRSVSWYQQTPGQGLQFLFEYFSETQRNKGNFPGRFSGRQFSNSRSEMNVSTLELGDSALYLCASSFGQSRGYTFGSGTRLTVV.

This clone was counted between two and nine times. The CDR3 sequence is CASSERGRYEQYF. CDR3 nucleotide sequence: TGTGCCAGCAGTGAAAGGGGCCGATACGAGCAGTACTTC. This rearrangement joins TRBV6-1 to TRBJ2-7, with a tentative D call TRBD1 (5 bases). The CDR3 consists of 13 residues. Germline CDR1 MNHNS, CDR2 SASEGT. V shed 2 bases and J shed 4 bases, with 9 bases lying between them.

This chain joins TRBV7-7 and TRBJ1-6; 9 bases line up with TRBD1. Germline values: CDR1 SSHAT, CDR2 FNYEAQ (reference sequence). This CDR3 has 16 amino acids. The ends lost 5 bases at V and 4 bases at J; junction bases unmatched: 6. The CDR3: CASSLRDRAYNSPLHF. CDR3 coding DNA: TGTGCCAGCAGCCTCCGGGACAGGGCTTATAATTCACCCCTCCACTTT.

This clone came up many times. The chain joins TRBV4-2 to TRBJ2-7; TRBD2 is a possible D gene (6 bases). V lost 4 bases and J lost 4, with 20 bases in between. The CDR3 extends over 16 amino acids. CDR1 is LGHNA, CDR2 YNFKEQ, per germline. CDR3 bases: TGTGCCAGCAGCCCTAACGTGGGACTCCTTCTTTACGAGCAGTACTTC. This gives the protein CASSPNVGLLLYEQYF.

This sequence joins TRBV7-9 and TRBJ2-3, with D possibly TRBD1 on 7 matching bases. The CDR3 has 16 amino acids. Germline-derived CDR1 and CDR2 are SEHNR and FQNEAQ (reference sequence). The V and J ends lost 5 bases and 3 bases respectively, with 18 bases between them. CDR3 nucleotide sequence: TGTGCCAGCAGCCCGGGACAGTTCGGGACTACAGATACGCAGTATTTT. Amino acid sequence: CASSPGQFGTTDTQYF.

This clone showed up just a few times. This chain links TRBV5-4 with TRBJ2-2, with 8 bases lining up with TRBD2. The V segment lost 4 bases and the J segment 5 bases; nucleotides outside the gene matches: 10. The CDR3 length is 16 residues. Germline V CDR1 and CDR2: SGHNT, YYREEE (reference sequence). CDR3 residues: CASSPGIAGLTGELFF. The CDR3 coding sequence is TGTGCCAGCAGCCCGGGGATAGCGGGATTGACCGGGGAGCTGTTTTTT.

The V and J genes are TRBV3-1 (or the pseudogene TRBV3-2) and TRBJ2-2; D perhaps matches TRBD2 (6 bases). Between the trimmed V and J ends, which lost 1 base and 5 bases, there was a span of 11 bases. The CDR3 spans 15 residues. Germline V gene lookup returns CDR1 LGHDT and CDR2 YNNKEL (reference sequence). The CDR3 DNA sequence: TGTGCCAGCAGCCAAGGTGACCTAGCGACCGGGGAGCTGTTTTTT. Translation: CASSQGDLATGELFF.

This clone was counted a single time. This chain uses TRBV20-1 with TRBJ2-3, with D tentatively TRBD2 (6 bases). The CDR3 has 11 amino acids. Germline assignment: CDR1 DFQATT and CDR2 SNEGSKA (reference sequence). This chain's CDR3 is CTLGGDNTQYF. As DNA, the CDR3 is TGCACCCTCGGAGGGGATAATACGCAGTATTTT.

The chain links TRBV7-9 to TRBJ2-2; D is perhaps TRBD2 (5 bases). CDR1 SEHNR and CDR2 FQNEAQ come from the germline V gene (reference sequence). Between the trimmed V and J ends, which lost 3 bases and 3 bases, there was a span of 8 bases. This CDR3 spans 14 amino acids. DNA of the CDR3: TGTGCCAGCAGCTTGGTCGGGGACACCGGGGAGCTGTTTTTT. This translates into CASSLVGDTGELFF.

Written as DNA, the CDR3 is TGTGCCAGCAGTTCGCAGGGGGGTCTTGTTGTCGAGCAGTACTTC. Its translation: CASSSQGGLVVEQYF. This chain links TRBV28 with TRBJ2-7; TRBD1 might be the D (7 bases). In germline, CDR1 is MDHEN, CDR2 SYDVKM. The germline V and J ends were trimmed by 4 bases and 6 bases, with 19 bases remaining between them. The CDR3 sequence is 15 residues long.

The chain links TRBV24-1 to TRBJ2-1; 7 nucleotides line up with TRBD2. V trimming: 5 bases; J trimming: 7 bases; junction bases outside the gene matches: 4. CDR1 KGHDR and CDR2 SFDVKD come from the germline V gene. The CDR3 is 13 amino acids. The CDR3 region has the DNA TGTGCCACCAGTGGGCGGGGAGGGAATGAGCAGTTCTTC. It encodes CATSGRGGNEQFF.

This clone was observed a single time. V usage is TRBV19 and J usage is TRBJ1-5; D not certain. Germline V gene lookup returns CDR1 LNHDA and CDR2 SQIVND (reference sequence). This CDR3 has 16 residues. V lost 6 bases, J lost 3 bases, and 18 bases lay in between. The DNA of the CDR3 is TGTGCCAGTAGCCCTGAGAGCCCTAACGCCAATCAGCCCCAGCATTTT. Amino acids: CASSPESPNANQPQHF.

The CDR3: CASSFLQETQYF. CDR3 sequence (DNA): TGCGCCAGCAGCTTCCTTCAAGAGACCCAGTACTTC. The J gene is TRBJ2-5, the V gene TRBV5-1; no clear D. The V gene's germline CDR1 is SGHRS and CDR2 YFSETQ. V lost 2 bases and J lost 2, with 4 bases in between. CDR3 size: 12 residues.